These 27 T cell receptor beta chains originate from one sample sequenced in a study of T cell repertoires in aging, cancer and after chemotherapy. A mixed TRB-A/B primer pool amplified rearranged TRB by multiplex touch-down PCR. One entry per CDR3 protein results from TCRdb running MiXCR on the multiplex PCR reads. The sample contains 10,000 to 13,000 distinct CDR3 sequences, 20% to 30% of which appear only once. Amplification of TCR beta used genomic DNA extracted from peripheral blood. Sequencing used blood. Receptors originate from a human donor in good health.

This clonotype was observed a handful of times. This sequence joins TRBV20-1 and TRBJ2-3, with TRBD2 matching over 7 bases. The CDR3 has 18 residues. After removal of 3 bases from V and 2 bases from J, the junction contained 17 bases not matched to a gene. CDR1 is DFQATT, CDR2 SNEGSKA, per germline (reference sequence). The CDR3, as DNA: TGCAGTGCTAGTGACTTGGGAGGCTGGGCGGGGGACACAGATACGCAGTATTTT. This codes for CSASDLGGWAGDTDTQYF.

V gene TRBV5-6 combines with J gene TRBJ1-1, with D unresolved. Germline V gene data show CDR1 as SGHDT and CDR2 as YYEEEE. Between the trimmed V and J ends, which lost 0 bases and 1 base, there was a span of 4 bases. The CDR3 totals 13 residues. The CDR3 bases are TGTGCCAGCAGCTTGGCTGGGAACACTGAAGCTTTCTTT. It is translated as CASSLAGNTEAFF.

This clonotype was detected a few times. The chain uses TRBV18 and TRBJ2-2; D perhaps matches TRBD1 (7 bases). This CDR3 is 15 amino acids long. Germline loops: CDR1 KGHSH, CDR2 LQKENI. Between the trimmed V and J ends, which lost 4 bases and 3 bases, there was a span of 12 bases. The CDR3 nucleotides are TGTGCCAGCTCACGAATCAGGGGGGACACCGGGGAGCTGTTTTTT. Protein: CASSRIRGDTGELFF.

This clonotype counts as medium-sized. This is likely a read error, given that the CDR3 carries no conserved phenylalanine or tryptophan at its end. The J gene is TRBJ1-1, the V gene TRBV20-1; D perhaps matches TRBD1 (6 bases). The CDR3 loop spans 12 amino acids. The V end was cut by 1 base, the J end by 6 bases, with 9 bases between. CDR1 and CDR2 (germline): DFQATT, SNEGSKA (reference sequence). CDR3 nucleotide sequence: TGCAGTGCTAGAGGGGGGCAGGCTGAAGCTTTCCTT. This encodes CSARGGQAEAFL.

The chain recombines TRBV4-2 with TRBJ2-1, with 11 nucleotides matching TRBD2. Germline lookup yields CDR1 LGHNA and CDR2 YNFKEQ. Trimming at V came to 3 bases and at J to 4 bases, leaving 5 bases not matched to a gene. The CDR3 spans 16 residues. As DNA, the CDR3 is TGTGCCAGCAGCCATGTTAGCGGGGGGGCGTACAATGAGCAGTTCTTC. Amino acid sequence: CASSHVSGGAYNEQFF.

This clonotype counts as medium-sized (0.01 to 0.1%). This chain uses TRBV5-5 with TRBJ1-2; D gene uncertain. Between the trimmed V and J ends, which lost 3 bases and 8 bases, there was a span of 14 bases. The CDR3 spans 13 residues. Germline lookup yields CDR1 SGHKS and CDR2 YYEKEE (reference sequence). The CDR3, as DNA: TGTGCCAGCAGCTCGGGTCTTAATCGGGGCTACACCTTC. This translates into CASSSGLNRGYTF.

The chain uses TRBV7-3 and TRBJ2-3; TRBD2 aligns across 10 bases. The V and J ends lost 1 base and 4 bases, in that order; junction bases with no gene match: 8. The CDR3 is 17 amino acids. CDR1 is SGHTA and CDR2 is FQGTGA in the germline V gene. For the CDR3, the DNA is TGTGCCAGCAGCTTAAAGCGTCTAGCGGGGGTTGCAGATACGCAGTATTTT. This encodes CASSLKRLAGVADTQYF.

This chain connects TRBV25-1 to TRBJ1-2; D is possibly TRBD1 (6 bases). V was cut by 4 bases and J by 9 bases, with 18 bases left in between. The V gene's germline CDR1 is MGHDK and CDR2 SYGVNS. The CDR3 contains 14 residues. The CDR3 region is CASSVGGSGFRYTF. For the CDR3, the DNA is TGTGCCAGCAGTGTGGGGGGCTCCGGGTTTCGCTACACCTTC.

Points on this clonotype: Germline and junction disagree at one end, which may indicate a read error. V gene TRBV4-2 combines with J gene TRBJ2-3; TRBD2 matches 10 bases. From germline, CDR1 is LGHNA and CDR2 YNFKEQ. The CDR3 spans 14 residues. Here the CDR3 DNA reads TGCGCCAGCAGCCAAGTTACTAGCGGGGACGGGCAGTATTTT. Encoded protein: CASSQVTSGDGQYF.

The chain employs TRBV20-1 and TRBJ1-1; TRBD1 matches at 9 bases. V was pared by 8 bases and J by 6 bases, with 16 bases of the junction left unmatched. This CDR3 comprises 15 residues. Germline V lookup: CDR1 DFQATT, CDR2 SNEGSKA (reference sequence). Written as DNA, the CDR3 is TGCAGTTTCCTCTCGCCCGGGACAGGGAAACCTGAAGCTTTCTTT. This sequence encodes CSFLSPGTGKPEAFF.

This clonotype was seen just once. The chain has TRBV19 and TRBJ2-1, with 10 bases identical to TRBD1. V dropped 8 bases and J dropped 4; count of bases not matched to a gene: 11. CDR1 and CDR2 from the germline V gene are LNHDA and SQIVND (reference sequence). The CDR3 contains 16 residues. The DNA for the CDR3 is TGTGCCAGTTGGATAACACGACAGGGGGCGTACAATGAGCAGTTCTTC. This encodes CASWITRQGAYNEQFF.

The chain links TRBV5-4 to TRBJ1-6; D gene uncertain. The V and J ends lost 1 base and 7 bases respectively, with 3 bases between them. In germline, CDR1 is SGHNT, CDR2 YYREEE (reference sequence). The CDR3 consists of 12 residues. The CDR3 sequence is CASSLQNSPLHF. The CDR3 DNA sequence: TGTGCCAGCAGCTTGCAGAATTCACCCCTCCACTTT.

In its sample, this clonotype was seen a few times. The chain has TRBV20-1 and TRBJ2-3; TRBD2 agrees at 12 bases. The V gene's germline CDR1 is DFQATT and CDR2 SNEGSKA (reference sequence). V lost 0 bases to trimming and J lost 4 bases; unmatched junction nucleotides: 11. There are 18 residues in the CDR3. CDR3 sequence: CSARDLASGGGAADTQYF. The CDR3 DNA sequence: TGCAGTGCTAGAGATCTGGCTAGCGGGGGGGGGGCGGCAGATACGCAGTATTTT.

This clonotype is labeled as medium-sized. V gene TRBV6-5 combines with J gene TRBJ1-1; possible D gene TRBD1, 6 bases. V was pared by 6 bases and J by 1 base, with 18 bases between. CDR3 length: 16 residues. Germline V lookup: CDR1 MNHEY, CDR2 SVGAGI. This CDR3 is CASSSPAGGENTEAFF. In DNA form, the CDR3 reads TGTGCCAGCAGCTCTCCAGCGGGGGGCGAGAACACTGAAGCTTTCTTT.

CDR3 protein: CASSLQGQTYGYTF. For the CDR3, the DNA is TGCGCCAGCAGCTTGCAAGGACAGACCTATGGCTACACCTTC. The chain has TRBV5-1 and TRBJ1-2; D is possibly TRBD1 (6 bases). Germline V CDR1 and CDR2: SGHRS, YFSETQ. This CDR3 region has 14 residues. Trimming cost V 1 base and J 4 bases, with 11 bases left between them.

In its sample, this clonotype was seen a few times. V gene TRBV18 combines with J gene TRBJ2-1, with TRBD2 matching over 14 bases. Germline loops: CDR1 KGHSH, CDR2 LQKENI. J was trimmed by 5 bases and V by 6 bases; bases with no gene match: 3. The CDR3 contains 15 residues. The CDR3 DNA follows: TGTGCCAGCTCCCAGACTAGCGGGGGGGACAATGAGCAGTTCTTC. This translates into CASSQTSGGDNEQFF. Looking up the rest from reference TRBV18 and TRBJ2-1 gives the full variable domain: NAGVMQNPRHLVRRRGQEARLRCSPMKGHSHVYWYRQLPEEGLKFMVYLQKENIIDESGMPKERFSAEFPKEGPSILRIQQVVRGDSAAYFCASSQTSGGDNEQFFGPGTRLTVL.

V and J are TRBV5-1 and TRBJ2-1, with 8 bases fitting TRBD1. The CDR3 has 15 amino acids. Trimming removed 1 base from V and 6 bases from J; junction bases left unmatched: 6. Per the germline V gene, CDR1 is SGHRS and CDR2 is YFSETQ. CDR3 loop: CASSLRTGFSNEQFF. CDR3 nucleotides: TGCGCCAGCAGCTTGCGGACAGGGTTCTCCAATGAGCAGTTCTTC.

With regard to this clonotype: The junction departs from the called germline gene at one end, perhaps through a read error. This rearrangement joins TRBV6-2 or TRBV6-3 to TRBJ2-1, with D possibly matching TRBD2 (6 bases). The CDR3 contains 15 residues. Germline V gene data show CDR1 as MNHEY and CDR2 as SVGEGT. CDR3 in amino acids: CVSSATMGEANEQFF. The DNA for the CDR3 is TGTGTCAGCAGTGCCACTATGGGGGAGGCCAATGAGCAGTTCTTC.

The chain is built from TRBV19 and TRBJ2-3; 10 bases map to TRBD2. Germline V gene lookup returns CDR1 LNHDA and CDR2 SQIVND (reference sequence). J gave up 4 bases and V 5 bases, and 12 bases lay outside the gene matches. This CDR3 region has 17 residues. CDR3 residues: CASSPPIAGGLADTQYF. Written as DNA, the CDR3 is TGTGCCAGTAGTCCCCCAATAGCGGGGGGCCTCGCAGATACGCAGTATTTT.

In the case of this clonotype: This may be a read error: a much more frequent sequence differs by one nucleotide. The chain links TRBV20-1 to TRBJ2-3; weak D call: TRBD2 (6 bases). The CDR3 spans 13 residues. V was pared by 4 bases and J by 3 bases, with 11 bases between. Germline-derived CDR1 and CDR2 are DFQATT and SNEGSKA (reference sequence). Here the CDR3 DNA reads TGCAGTGCTACCGCTAGCGCAACAGATACGCAGTATTTT. Its translation: CSATASATDTQYF.

The gene calls are TRBV7-9 and TRBJ2-1, with D possibly being TRBD1 (5 bases). Trimming removed 5 bases at V and 2 bases at J, with 13 bases between. The CDR3 is 15 residues long. Germline values: CDR1 SEHNR, CDR2 FQNEAQ (reference sequence). This CDR3 is CASSLHRSTYNEQFF. Written as DNA, the CDR3 is TGTGCCAGCAGCCTACACAGGTCGACCTACAATGAGCAGTTCTTC.

This clonotype is labeled medium-sized. CDR3 in amino acids: CASSPTSGVGTQYF. The CDR3 region has the DNA TGTGCCAGCAGCCCGACTAGCGGGGTGGGGACCCAGTACTTC. This chain uses TRBV7-9 with TRBJ2-5, with TRBD2 matching 11 bases. CDR1 is SEHNR, CDR2 FQNEAQ, per germline (reference sequence). The CDR3 contains 14 residues. V lost 5 bases to trimming and J lost 7 bases; unmatched junction nucleotides: 6.

The chain recombines TRBV10-3 with TRBJ1-1, with D possibly matching TRBD1 (6 bases). The CDR3 totals 15 residues. Germline loops: CDR1 ENHRY, CDR2 SYGVKD. Trimming removed 0 bases at V and 1 base at J, with 9 bases between. The CDR3 DNA reads as TGTGCCATCAGTGAGTCTCGACAGGAGAACACTGAAGCTTTCTTT. Translating it yields CAISESRQENTEAFF.

This chain connects TRBV6-4 to TRBJ2-7; 7 nucleotides agree with TRBD1. This CDR3 comprises 18 residues. Trimming at V came to 5 bases and at J to 4 bases, leaving 20 bases not matched to a gene. Per the germline V gene, CDR1 is MRHNA and CDR2 is SNTAGT. The CDR3 here is CASSKKGQRVRLAYEQYF. The CDR3 nucleotides read TGTGCCAGCAGTAAGAAGGGACAGAGAGTAAGACTGGCTTACGAGCAGTACTTC.

The chain links TRBV6-1 to TRBJ1-2, with TRBD1 as a possible D gene (5 bases). Deletions cut 9 bases from V and 6 bases from J, with 14 bases between. Germline V lookup: CDR1 MNHNS, CDR2 SASEGT. The CDR3 has 12 residues. CDR3 in amino acids: CASFRGLNGYTF. The CDR3 DNA reads as TGTGCCAGTTTTCGGGGCCTTAATGGCTACACCTTC.

V and J are TRBV6-1 and TRBJ2-4; D possibly corresponds to TRBD1 (6 bases). V lost 7 bases and J 2 bases, leaving 15 bases between the germline ends. The CDR3 is 15 amino acids. Germline CDR1 MNHNS, CDR2 SASEGT. CDR3 protein: CASTPDRVSKNIQYF. As DNA, the CDR3 is TGTGCCAGCACCCCGGACAGAGTATCCAAAAACATTCAGTACTTC.

This clonotype occurred a few times. The chain links TRBV7-6 to TRBJ1-6, with no clear D. CDR1 is SGHVS and CDR2 is FNYEAQ in the germline V gene. Trimming cost V 0 bases and J 8 bases, with 8 bases left between them. The CDR3 spans 14 residues. The CDR3 is CASSLAGYDSPLHF. The CDR3 DNA reads as TGTGCCAGCAGCTTAGCTGGTTATGATTCACCCCTCCACTTT.